This T cell receptor (beta chain) originates from a study of memory CD4+ T cells and cytomegalovirus serostatus. Comments on this clone: Its specificity is not known.

Sequenced by immunoSEQ multiplex PCR; TCRdb stores in-frame clones only, minus some. The profile covers 35,000 to 40,000 clones, with roughly 78% appearing a single time and roughly 5.7% taken by the ten largest. The sort gate was single viable CD3+CD4+CD8-CD45RO+ cells for memory CD4+ T cells. Donors' CMV status reflects serum IgG against pp150, pp28, p38, p52. Study-wide results and limits: Of under 200 reported CMV TCRbeta sequences, roughly 70 were found in memory CD4+ repertoires.

Trimming removed 7 bases at V and 3 bases at J, with 27 bases between. The germline gives CDR1 SQVTM, CDR2 ANQGSEA. The CDR3 consists of 17 residues. The rearrangement links TRBV29-1 to TRBJ1-2; tentatively, D is TRBD1 (5 bases). Sequencing was carried out using memory CD4+ T cells from blood. The TCR comes from an adult in good health and CMV-seropositive. CDR3 in amino acids: CSAKEGTLTGGDYGYTF. As DNA, the CDR3 is TGCAGCGCCAAGGAGGGGACGCTAACCGGGGGGGACTATGGCTACACCTTC. Supplemented by reference TRBV29-1 and TRBJ1-2, the full variable domain reads SAVISQKPSRDICQRGTSLTIQCQVDSQVTMMFWYRQQPGQSLTLIATANQGSEATYESGFVIDKFPISRPNLTFSTLTVSNMSPEDSSIYLCSAKEGTLTGGDYGYTFGSGTRLTVV.